The sequence of this T cell receptor (beta chain) was determined in a study of blood T cell repertoires in COVID-19. Study overall: Collection of acute and convalescent COVID-19 samples took place in the United States, Italy and Spain.

This clone was counted once. The CDR3 has 15 amino acids. Germline V gives CDR1 SNHLY, CDR2 FYNNEI. The V gene end was trimmed by 6 bases and the J gene end by 11 bases; junction bases not matched to a gene: 14. Study processing details: From reference gene primer amplification, estimates of nucleated cell counts were derived. TCRdb keeps only in-frame clones here, not all; method: immunoSEQ multiplex PCR. Clonal size and the V and J genes are those of that table, whereas D and trimming came from the DNA. The sample has a few hundred thousand clones; around 83% are singletons. Participants were placed into cohorts based on the clinical history they reported. Donors in Cohort 3 counted as recovered after two negative PCRs, clearance, or symptom resolution.

The TCR originated in a woman aged 45-60 years who had recovered from COVID-19. The sequenced material came from PBMCs or T cells enriched from blood (not recorded which). This chain uses TRBV2 with TRBJ1-4; 8 bases are shared with TRBD1. The CDR3 DNA reads as TGTGCCAGCAGCTTGGGGACAGGTGTTGCGGGCAAACTGTTTTTT. Translation gives CASSLGTGVAGKLFF.